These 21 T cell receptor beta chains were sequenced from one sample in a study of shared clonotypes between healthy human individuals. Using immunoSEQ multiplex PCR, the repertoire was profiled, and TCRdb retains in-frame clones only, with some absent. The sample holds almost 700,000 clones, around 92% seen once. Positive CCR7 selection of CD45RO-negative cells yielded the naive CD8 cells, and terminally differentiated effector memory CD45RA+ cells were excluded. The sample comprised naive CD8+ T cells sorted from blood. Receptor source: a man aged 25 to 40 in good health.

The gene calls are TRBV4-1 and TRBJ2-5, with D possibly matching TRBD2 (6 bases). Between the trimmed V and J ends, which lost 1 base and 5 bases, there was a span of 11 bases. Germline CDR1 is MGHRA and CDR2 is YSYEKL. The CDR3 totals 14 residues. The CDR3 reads CASSQVGLAETQYF. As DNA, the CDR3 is TGCGCCAGCAGCCAAGTAGGGCTAGCGGAGACCCAGTACTTC.

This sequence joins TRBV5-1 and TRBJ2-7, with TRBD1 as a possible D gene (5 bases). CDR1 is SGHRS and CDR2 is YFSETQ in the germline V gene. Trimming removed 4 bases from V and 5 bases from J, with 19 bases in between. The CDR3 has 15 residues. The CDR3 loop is CASSPGHRLGNEQYF. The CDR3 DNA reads TGCGCCAGCAGCCCAGGACATAGACTTGGGAACGAGCAGTACTTC.

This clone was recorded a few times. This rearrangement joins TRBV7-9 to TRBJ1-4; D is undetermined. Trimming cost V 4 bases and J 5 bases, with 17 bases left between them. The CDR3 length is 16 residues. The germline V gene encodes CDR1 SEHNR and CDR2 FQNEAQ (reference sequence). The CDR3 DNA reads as TGTGCCAGCAGCTCAATAGACCTCGTCTCGAATGAAAAACTGTTTTTT. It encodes CASSSIDLVSNEKLFF.

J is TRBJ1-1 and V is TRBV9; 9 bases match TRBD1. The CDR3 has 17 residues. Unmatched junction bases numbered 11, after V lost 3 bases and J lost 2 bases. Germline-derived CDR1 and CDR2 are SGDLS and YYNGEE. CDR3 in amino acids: CASSATGTGWVNTEAFF. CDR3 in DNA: TGTGCCAGCAGCGCCACCGGGACAGGGTGGGTCAACACTGAAGCTTTCTTT.

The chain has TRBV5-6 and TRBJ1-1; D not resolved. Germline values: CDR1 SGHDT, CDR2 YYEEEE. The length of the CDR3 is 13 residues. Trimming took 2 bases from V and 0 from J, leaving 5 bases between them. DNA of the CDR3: TGTGCCAGCAGCTTTAGGCTGAACACTGAAGCTTTCTTT. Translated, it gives CASSFRLNTEAFF. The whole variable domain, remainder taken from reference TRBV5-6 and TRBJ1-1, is DAGVTQSPTHLIKTRGQQVTLRCSPKSGHDTVSWYQQALGQGPQFIFQYYEEEERQRGNFPDRFSGHQFPNYSSELNVNALLLGDSALYLCASSFRLNTEAFFGQGTRLTVV.

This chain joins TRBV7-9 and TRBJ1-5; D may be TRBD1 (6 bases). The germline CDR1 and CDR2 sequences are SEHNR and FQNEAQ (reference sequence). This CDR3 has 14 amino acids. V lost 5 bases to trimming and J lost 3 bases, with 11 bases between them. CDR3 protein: CASSPTGTNQPQHF. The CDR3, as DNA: TGTGCCAGCAGCCCAACAGGGACCAATCAGCCCCAGCATTTT.

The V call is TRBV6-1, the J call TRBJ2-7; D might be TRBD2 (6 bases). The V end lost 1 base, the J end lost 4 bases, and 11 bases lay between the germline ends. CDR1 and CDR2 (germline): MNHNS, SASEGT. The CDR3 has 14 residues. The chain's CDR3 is CASSEVAGQYEQYF. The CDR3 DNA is TGTGCCAGCAGTGAAGTGGCGGGGCAATACGAGCAGTACTTC.

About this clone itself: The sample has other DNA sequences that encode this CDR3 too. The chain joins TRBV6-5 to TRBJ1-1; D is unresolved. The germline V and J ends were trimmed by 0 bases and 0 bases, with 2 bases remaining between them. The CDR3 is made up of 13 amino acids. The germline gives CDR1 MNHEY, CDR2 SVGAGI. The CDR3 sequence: CASSYSVNTEAFF. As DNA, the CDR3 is TGTGCCAGCAGTTACTCGGTGAACACTGAAGCTTTCTTT.

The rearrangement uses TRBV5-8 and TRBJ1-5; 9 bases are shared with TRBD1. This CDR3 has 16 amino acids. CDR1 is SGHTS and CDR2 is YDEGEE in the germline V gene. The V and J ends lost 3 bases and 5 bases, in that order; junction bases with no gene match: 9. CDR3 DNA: TGTGCCAGCAGCTCACAAACAGGGGGCTGGGATCAGCCCCAGCATTTT. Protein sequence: CASSSQTGGWDQPQHF.

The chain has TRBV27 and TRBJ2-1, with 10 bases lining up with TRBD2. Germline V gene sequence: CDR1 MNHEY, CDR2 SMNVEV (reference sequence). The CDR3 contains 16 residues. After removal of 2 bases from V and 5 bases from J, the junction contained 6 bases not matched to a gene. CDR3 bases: TGTGCCAGCAGTTTAACCAGACTAGCGGGCAACAATGAGCAGTTCTTC. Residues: CASSLTRLAGNNEQFF.

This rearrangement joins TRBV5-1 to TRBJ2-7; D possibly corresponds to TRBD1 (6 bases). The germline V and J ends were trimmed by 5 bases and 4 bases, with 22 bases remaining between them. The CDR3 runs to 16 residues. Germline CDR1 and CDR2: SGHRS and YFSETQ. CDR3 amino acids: CASSFAGSSGVYEQYF. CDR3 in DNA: TGCGCCAGCAGTTTTGCTGGATCTTCAGGGGTTTACGAGCAGTACTTC.

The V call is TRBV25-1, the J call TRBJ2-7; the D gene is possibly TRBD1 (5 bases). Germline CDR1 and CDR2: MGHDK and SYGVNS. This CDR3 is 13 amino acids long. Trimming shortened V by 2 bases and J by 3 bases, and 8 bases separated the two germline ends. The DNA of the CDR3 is TGTGCCAGCAGTGAAGGGGCGGTCTACGAGCAGTACTTC. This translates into CASSEGAVYEQYF.

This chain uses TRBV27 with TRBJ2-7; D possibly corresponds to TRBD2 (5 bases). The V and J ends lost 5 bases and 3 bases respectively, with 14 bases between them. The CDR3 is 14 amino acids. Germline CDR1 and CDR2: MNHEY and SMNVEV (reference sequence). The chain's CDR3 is CASSPGGRLYEQYF. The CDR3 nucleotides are TGTGCCAGCAGTCCCGGAGGCCGCCTCTACGAGCAGTACTTC.

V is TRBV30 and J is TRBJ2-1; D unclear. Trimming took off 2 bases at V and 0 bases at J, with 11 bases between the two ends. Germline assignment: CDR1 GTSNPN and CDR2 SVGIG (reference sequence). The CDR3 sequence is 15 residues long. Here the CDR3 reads CAWSYGLSSYNEQFF. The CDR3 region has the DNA TGTGCCTGGAGTTACGGATTAAGCTCCTACAATGAGCAGTTCTTC.

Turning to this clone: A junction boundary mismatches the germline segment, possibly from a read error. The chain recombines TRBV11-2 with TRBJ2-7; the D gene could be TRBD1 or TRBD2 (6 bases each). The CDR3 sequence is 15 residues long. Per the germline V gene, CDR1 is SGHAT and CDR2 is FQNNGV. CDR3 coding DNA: TGTGCCAGCAGTTTAGGTAGGGGGGCCAGCAACGAGCAGTACTTC. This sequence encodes CASSLGRGASNEQYF.

The CDR3 DNA reads TGCGCCAGCAGCCAAGAGGATGACCCTGGAAACACCATATATTTT. Its protein product is CASSQEDDPGNTIYF. This rearrangement joins TRBV4-3 to TRBJ1-3; no reliable D call. The germline CDR1 and CDR2 sequences are LGHNA and YSLEER. This CDR3 comprises 15 residues. V was pared by 0 bases and J by 2 bases, with 8 bases between.

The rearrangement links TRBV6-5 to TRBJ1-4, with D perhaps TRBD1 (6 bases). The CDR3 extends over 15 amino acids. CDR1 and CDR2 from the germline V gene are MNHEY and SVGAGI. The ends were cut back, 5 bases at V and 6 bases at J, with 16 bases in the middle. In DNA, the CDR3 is TGTGCCAGCAGTGCGTTCGGGGGGGCGTATGAAAAACTGTTTTTT. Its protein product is CASSAFGGAYEKLFF.

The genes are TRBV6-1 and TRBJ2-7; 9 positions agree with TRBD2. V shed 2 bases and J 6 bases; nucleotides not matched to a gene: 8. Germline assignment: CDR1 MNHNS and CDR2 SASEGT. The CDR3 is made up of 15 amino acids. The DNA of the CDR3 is TGTGCCAGCAGTGAAACCCTTAGCGGGAGCACCGAGCAGTACTTC. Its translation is CASSETLSGSTEQYF.

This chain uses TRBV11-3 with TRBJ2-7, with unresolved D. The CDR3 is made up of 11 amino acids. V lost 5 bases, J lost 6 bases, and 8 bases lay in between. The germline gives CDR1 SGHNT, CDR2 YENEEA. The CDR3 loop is CASSRTREQYF. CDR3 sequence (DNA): TGTGCCAGCAGCCGCACCCGCGAGCAGTACTTC.

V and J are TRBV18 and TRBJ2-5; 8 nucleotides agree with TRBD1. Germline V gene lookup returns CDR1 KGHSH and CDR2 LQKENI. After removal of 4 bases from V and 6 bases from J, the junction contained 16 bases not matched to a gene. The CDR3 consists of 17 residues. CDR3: CASSQDRGVMQRKTQYF. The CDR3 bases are TGTGCCAGCTCACAAGACAGGGGAGTGATGCAACGAAAGACCCAGTACTTC.

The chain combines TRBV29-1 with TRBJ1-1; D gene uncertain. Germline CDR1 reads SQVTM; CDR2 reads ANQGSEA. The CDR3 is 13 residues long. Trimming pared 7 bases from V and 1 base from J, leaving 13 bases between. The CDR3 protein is CSGNGVPNTEAFF. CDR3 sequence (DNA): TGCAGCGGCAACGGGGTTCCGAACACTGAAGCTTTCTTT.